Only a few counts were recorded for the clone carrying this T cell receptor (beta chain). Its specificity is not known. The germline gives CDR1 SEHNR, CDR2 FQNEAQ (reference sequence). The V end was cut by 3 bases, the J end by 6 bases, with 10 bases between. This CDR3 comprises 13 residues. This record comes from a study of T-cell memory formation after mild COVID-19. Study-wide points: A second wave of clones peaked on day 37, and their SARS-CoV-2 specificity went unconfirmed. Whereas later expanders leaned CD4+, clones contracting day 15 to 85 showed a balanced CD4/CD8 makeup.

5'RACE primed from the constant segment yielded TCR alpha and TCR beta cDNA libraries bearing sample barcodes and UMIs. TCRdb re-called the 5' RACE reads with MiXCR, one entry per CDR3 protein. The table records 140,000 to 150,000 distinct CDR3 sequences, under 25% of them present only once. The specimen was PBMCs or a T cell subset sorted from them (not recorded which). The rearrangement uses TRBV7-9 and TRBJ2-3; no firm D call. This clonotype originated in an adult woman who had mild COVID-19 (a few samples of this study predate the infection). Cell type and time point are not known. This CDR3 reads CASSFGWPDTQYF. CDR3 sequence (DNA): TGTGCCAGCAGCTTTGGGTGGCCCGATACGCAGTATTTT.